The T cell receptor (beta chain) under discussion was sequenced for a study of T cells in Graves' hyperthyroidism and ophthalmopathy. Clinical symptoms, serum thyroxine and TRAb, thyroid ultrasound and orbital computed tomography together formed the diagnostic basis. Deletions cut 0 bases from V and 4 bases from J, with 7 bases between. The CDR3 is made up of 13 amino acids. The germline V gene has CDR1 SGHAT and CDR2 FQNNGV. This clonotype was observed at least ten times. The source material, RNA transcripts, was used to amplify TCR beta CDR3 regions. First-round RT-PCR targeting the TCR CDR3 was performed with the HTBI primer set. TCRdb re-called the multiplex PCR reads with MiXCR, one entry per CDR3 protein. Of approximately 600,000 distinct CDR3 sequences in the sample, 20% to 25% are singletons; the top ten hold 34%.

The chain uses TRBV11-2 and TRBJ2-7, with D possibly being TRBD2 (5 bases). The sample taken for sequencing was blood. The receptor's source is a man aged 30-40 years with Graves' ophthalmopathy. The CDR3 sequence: CASSLDPGYEQYF. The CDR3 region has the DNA TGTGCCAGCAGCTTAGATCCGGGATACGAGCAGTACTTC.